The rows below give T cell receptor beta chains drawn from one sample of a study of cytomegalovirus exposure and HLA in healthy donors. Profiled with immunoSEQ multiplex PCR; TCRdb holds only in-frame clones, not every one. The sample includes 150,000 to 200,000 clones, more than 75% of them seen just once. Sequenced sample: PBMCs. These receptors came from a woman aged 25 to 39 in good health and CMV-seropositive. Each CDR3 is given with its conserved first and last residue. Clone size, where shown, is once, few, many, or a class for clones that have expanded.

CASSRSLGQQETQYF	TRBV18	TRBJ2-5	-
CASSQDRVAAITSNYGYTF	TRBV4-2	TRBJ1-2	-
CASPTGGSEFF	TRBV6-5	TRBJ2-1	-
CASSIGGASGGAPYNEQFF	TRBV19	TRBJ2-1	-
CASRQVSGANVLTF	TRBV5-1	TRBJ2-6	-
CASSQGRASTYEQYF	TRBV4-1	TRBJ2-7	-
CASSPRQGGAGNTIYF	TRBV4-1	TRBJ1-3	few
CAWILAGGVNTQYF	TRBV30	TRBJ2-3	once
CASSELPAATSGELFF	TRBV2	TRBJ2-2	few
CASSGDYHNEQFF	TRBV2	TRBJ2-1	-
CASSIRGTQPQHF	TRBV7-2	TRBJ1-5	-